This T cell receptor (beta chain) was found in a study of CD8 T cells in Susac syndrome. Reverse transcription of roughly 0.45 to 1 ug RNA was performed with random hexamers. MiXCR, run by TCRdb on the immunoSEQ multiplex PCR reads, gives a single entry per CDR3 protein. The sample carries about 130,000 distinct CDR3 sequences, over 85% recorded once. CDR1 and CDR2 (germline): SGHKS, YYEKEE (reference sequence). CDR3 size: 14 residues. The V and J ends lost 4 bases and 1 base respectively, with 11 bases between them. The source of this sequence is a human donor with Susac syndrome. The specimen was CD8+ T cells from PBMCs. This chain uses TRBV5-5 with TRBJ2-5; D is perhaps TRBD2 (5 bases). This CDR3 is CASSLSSIQETQYF. The CDR3 DNA sequence: TGTGCCAGCAGCCTCTCTAGCATCCAAGAGACCCAGTACTTC.